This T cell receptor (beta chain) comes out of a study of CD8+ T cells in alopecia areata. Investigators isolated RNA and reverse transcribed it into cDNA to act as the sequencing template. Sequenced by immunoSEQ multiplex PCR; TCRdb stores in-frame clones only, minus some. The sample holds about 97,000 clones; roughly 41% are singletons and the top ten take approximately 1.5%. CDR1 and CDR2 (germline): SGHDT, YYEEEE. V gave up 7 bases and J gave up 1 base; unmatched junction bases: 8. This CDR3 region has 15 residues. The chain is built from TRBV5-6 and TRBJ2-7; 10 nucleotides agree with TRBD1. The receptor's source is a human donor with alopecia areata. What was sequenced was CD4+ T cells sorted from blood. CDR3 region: CASGSDRGLSYEQYF. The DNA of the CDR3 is TGTGCCAGCGGGAGTGACAGGGGGCTGTCCTACGAGCAGTACTTC.